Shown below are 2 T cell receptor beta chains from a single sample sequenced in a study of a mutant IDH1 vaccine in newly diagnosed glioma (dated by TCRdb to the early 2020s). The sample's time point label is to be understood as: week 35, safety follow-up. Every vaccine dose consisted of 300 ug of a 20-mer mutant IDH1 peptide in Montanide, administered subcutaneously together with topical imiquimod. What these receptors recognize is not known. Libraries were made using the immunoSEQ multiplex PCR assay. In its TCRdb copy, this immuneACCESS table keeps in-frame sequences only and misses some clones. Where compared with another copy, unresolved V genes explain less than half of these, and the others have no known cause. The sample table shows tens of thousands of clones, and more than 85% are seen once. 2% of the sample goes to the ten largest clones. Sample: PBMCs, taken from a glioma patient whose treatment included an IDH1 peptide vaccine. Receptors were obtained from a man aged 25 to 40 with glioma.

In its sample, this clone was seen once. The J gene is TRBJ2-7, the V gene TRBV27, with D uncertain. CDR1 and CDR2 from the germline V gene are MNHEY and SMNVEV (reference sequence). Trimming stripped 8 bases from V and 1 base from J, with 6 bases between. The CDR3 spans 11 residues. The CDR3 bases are TGTGCCAGCGGCCTTTCCTACGAGCAGTACTTC. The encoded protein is CASGLSYEQYF.

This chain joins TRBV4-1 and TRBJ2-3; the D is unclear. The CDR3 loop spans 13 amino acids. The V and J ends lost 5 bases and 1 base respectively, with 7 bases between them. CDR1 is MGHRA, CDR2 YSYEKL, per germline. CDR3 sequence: CASSVLGTDTQYF. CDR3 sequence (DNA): TGCGCCAGCAGCGTCCTAGGCACAGATACGCAGTATTTT.